The source of this T cell receptor (beta chain) is a study of T cells after yellow fever vaccination. Each CDR3 protein is one row after TCRdb ran MiXCR on the 5' RACE reads. The table shows just under 600,000 distinct CDR3 sequences, with roughly 13% occurring only once. Deletions cut 6 bases from V and 1 base from J, with 7 bases between. From germline, CDR1 is MNHNS and CDR2 SASEGT. The CDR3 has 13 residues. This clonotype came up a few times. The chain recombines TRBV6-1 with TRBJ2-1; D possibly corresponds to TRBD1 (6 bases). Sequenced here: PBMCs, sampled on the day of the yellow fever booster vaccination. The TCR comes from a man aged 25-45 years who received the YFV17D yellow fever vaccine. CDR3 sequence (DNA): TGTGCCAGCAGAGGACAGTCCTACAATGAGCAGTTCTTC. It codes for CASRGQSYNEQFF.